The 11 T cell receptor beta chains listed next were all sequenced from one sample in a study of T-cell memory formation after mild COVID-19. TCRdb re-called the 5' RACE reads with MiXCR, one entry per CDR3 protein. The sample consists of some 180,000 distinct CDR3 sequences, approximately 12% of them appearing once. Sequences were obtained from PBMCs or a T cell subset sorted from them (not recorded which). These TCRs come from a man younger than 30 who had mild COVID-19 (a few samples of this study predate the infection). Cell type and time point are not known.

Only a few counts were recorded for this clonotype. The gene calls are TRBV7-2 and TRBJ2-2, with D unclear. The CDR3 length is 14 residues. V lost 5 bases, J lost 4 bases, and 11 bases lay in between. Germline CDR1 SGHTA, CDR2 FQGNSA. CDR3 amino acids: CASSARPATGELFF. In nucleotides, the CDR3 is TGTGCCAGCAGCGCGCGTCCCGCCACCGGGGAGCTGTTTTTT.

This clonotype came up many times. The chain uses TRBV5-1 and TRBJ1-1, with D hard to call. The germline V gene has CDR1 SGHRS and CDR2 YFSETQ. V gave up 4 bases and J gave up 2 bases, with 6 bases separating them. This CDR3 has 12 residues. In DNA form, the CDR3 reads TGCGCCAGCAGCCGGGGAAACACTGAAGCTTTCTTT. Its protein product is CASSRGNTEAFF. Looking up the rest from reference TRBV5-1 and TRBJ1-1 gives the full variable domain: KAGVTQTPRYLIKTRGQQVTLSCSPISGHRSVSWYQQTPGQGLQFLFEYFSETQRNKGNFPGRFSGRQFSNSRSEMNVSTLELGDSALYLCASSRGNTEAFFGQGTRLTVV.

This clonotype was counted ten times or more. The rearrangement links TRBV15 to TRBJ2-5; D ambiguous. CDR1 is LNHNV and CDR2 is YYDKDF in the germline V gene (reference sequence). This CDR3 region has 15 residues. The V end was cut by 0 bases, the J end by 2 bases, with 10 bases between. In DNA form, the CDR3 reads TGTGCCACCAGCAGAGATCACTGGGGTCAAGAGACCCAGTACTTC. Amino acid sequence: CATSRDHWGQETQYF.

This clonotype was picked up many times. The genes are TRBV4-2 and TRBJ1-5, with a weak D call TRBD1 (5 bases). The CDR3 spans 16 residues. The V gene lost 4 bases and the J gene lost 6 bases, with 19 bases spanning the gap. Germline V gene data show CDR1 as LGHNA and CDR2 as YNFKEQ. CDR3 sequence (DNA): TGTGCCAGCAGCCTGGCTTTCCAGGGATCAGGTCAGCCCCAGCATTTT. This encodes CASSLAFQGSGQPQHF.

At least ten counts were recorded for this clonotype. The chain couples TRBV28 to TRBJ1-1; 9 bases agree with TRBD1. V lost 4 bases, J lost 10 bases, and 4 bases stayed unmatched. Per germline, CDR1 MDHEN and CDR2 SYDVKM. The CDR3 loop spans 12 amino acids. The CDR3 sequence: CASSYRGRVAFF. DNA for the CDR3: TGTGCCAGCAGTTACAGGGGGCGAGTAGCTTTCTTT.

This clonotype was counted only a few times. The V call is TRBV6-2 or TRBV6-3, the J call TRBJ2-7; D possibly corresponds to TRBD2 (5 bases). The CDR3 consists of 13 residues. The V gene's germline CDR1 is MNHEY and CDR2 SVGEGT. V lost 8 bases, J lost 2 bases, and 13 bases lay in between. The CDR3, as DNA: TGTGCCAGCCAATCCGGGGTCGCCTACGAGCAGTACTTC. Protein product: CASQSGVAYEQYF.

This clonotype occurred a few times. This chain uses TRBV4-3 with TRBJ1-1, with 9 nucleotides matching TRBD1. Trimming took 8 bases from V and 2 from J; bases not matched to a gene: 6. The CDR3 spans 14 residues. Germline loops: CDR1 LGHNA, CDR2 YSLEER. CDR3 residues: CASGYTGGNTEAFF. CDR3 bases: TGCGCCAGCGGTTATACAGGGGGCAACACTGAAGCTTTCTTT.

The gene calls are TRBV29-1 and TRBJ1-4; tentatively, D is TRBD1 (5 bases). In germline, CDR1 is SQVTM, CDR2 ANQGSEA. Trimming cost V 0 bases and J 8 bases, with 16 bases left between them. The CDR3 runs to 15 residues. In DNA, the CDR3 is TGCAGCGTTGAAGATCCGTGGGCAGGGCCCGAAAAACTGTTTTTT. As protein: CSVEDPWAGPEKLFF.

The rearrangement links TRBV7-9 to TRBJ2-7; 8 positions agree with TRBD1. The CDR3 contains 17 residues. From germline, CDR1 is SEHNR and CDR2 FQNEAQ (reference sequence). The trim removed 4 bases at V and 1 base at J, leaving 12 bases unmatched. The CDR3 region is CASSSEPGTGTSYEQYV. CDR3 nucleotide sequence: TGTGCCAGCAGCTCAGAACCGGGGACAGGAACATCCTACGAGCAGTACGTC.

The sample holds many counts of this clonotype. This chain connects TRBV5-1 to TRBJ1-2, with 8 bases lining up with TRBD1. Germline V gene lookup returns CDR1 SGHRS and CDR2 YFSETQ. V shed 4 bases, J shed 3 bases, and the junction held 5 bases outside the gene matches. This CDR3 contains 14 residues. The CDR3 coding sequence is TGCGCCAGCAGCCCGGGACAGGTGGACTATGGCTACACCTTC. Translating it yields CASSPGQVDYGYTF.

This clonotype was counted only a few times. This chain's CDR3 is CASSVERYNEQFF. The CDR3 DNA follows: TGTGCCAGCAGTGTTGAGAGATACAATGAGCAGTTCTTC. V and J are TRBV6-1 and TRBJ2-1, with no clear D. Trimming cost V 4 bases and J 4 bases, with 8 bases left between them. Germline lookup yields CDR1 MNHNS and CDR2 SASEGT. The CDR3 sequence is 13 residues long.